The 9 T cell receptor beta chains below come from one sample, sequenced in a study of blood T cell repertoires in COVID-19. Using immunoSEQ multiplex PCR, the repertoire was profiled, and TCRdb retains in-frame clones only, with some absent. The sample holds roughly 200,000 clones, about 75% seen once. The material sequenced was peripheral blood. These receptors were obtained from a woman between 45 and 60 years old with active or convalescent COVID-19.

The chain recombines TRBV5-1 with TRBJ2-5; D is possibly TRBD1 (5 bases). The CDR3 contains 14 residues. The germline gives CDR1 SGHRS, CDR2 YFSETQ. V lost 2 bases, J lost 2 bases, and 10 bases lay in between. The CDR3 DNA reads as TGCGCCAGCAGCTTACGACAGACTCAAGAGACCCAGTACTTC. Its protein product is CASSLRQTQETQYF.

The chain employs TRBV2 and TRBJ1-5; D unclear. CDR3 length: 12 residues. Germline CDR1 is SNHLY and CDR2 is FYNNEI. Trimming took 8 bases from V and 9 from J, leaving 14 bases between them. CDR3 sequence (DNA): TGTGCCAGCGGGTTGGCCCTAGGGCCCCAGCATTTT. Translation: CASGLALGPQHF.

The rearrangement uses TRBV5-1 and TRBJ1-2, with a possible D match to TRBD1 (5 bases). Trimming left V 9 bases short and J 0 bases short, with 12 bases between. The CDR3 spans 13 residues. Germline CDR1 reads SGHRS; CDR2 reads YFSETQ. The CDR3 nucleotides read TGCGCCACCAGTGGGGCAGCTAACTATGGCTACACCTTC. It codes for CATSGAANYGYTF.

This clone was seen a handful of times. Other nucleotide sequences from this sample produce the same CDR3. This chain links TRBV9 with TRBJ2-5; 7 bases match TRBD1. Germline assignment: CDR1 SGDLS and CDR2 YYNGEE. The CDR3 length is 14 residues. V trimming: 0 bases; J trimming: 4 bases; junction bases outside the gene matches: 3. The CDR3 coding sequence is TGTGCCAGCAGCGTAGAAACAGGGGCAGAGACCCAGTACTTC. Translation: CASSVETGAETQYF.

This clone was picked up many times. The chain joins TRBV6-5 to TRBJ1-1; tentative D call: TRBD1 (5 bases). Germline loops: CDR1 MNHEY, CDR2 SVGAGI. The CDR3 consists of 13 residues. Between the trimmed V and J ends, which lost 9 bases and 0 bases, there was a span of 11 bases. This CDR3 is CASTGTLNTEAFF. The CDR3 nucleotides read TGTGCCAGTACAGGAACCCTGAACACTGAAGCTTTCTTT.

J is TRBJ2-7 and V is TRBV7-9; perhaps TRBD2 as D (5 bases). CDR3 length: 14 residues. V gave up 1 base and J gave up 6 bases, with 13 bases separating them. Germline V gene data show CDR1 as SEHNR and CDR2 as FQNEAQ (reference sequence). The CDR3 sequence is CASSLGGLGVEQYF. DNA for the CDR3: TGTGCCAGCAGCTTAGGAGGCCTCGGGGTCGAGCAGTACTTC.

The chain carries TRBV19 and TRBJ2-7; D is unresolved. CDR3 size: 14 residues. Germline V gene lookup returns CDR1 LNHDA and CDR2 SQIVND (reference sequence). The ends were cut back, 3 bases at V and 0 bases at J, with 9 bases in the middle. In nucleotides, the CDR3 is TGTGCCAGTAGTATGTCGAGGAGCTCCTACGAGCAGTACTTC. Amino acid sequence: CASSMSRSSYEQYF.

The CDR3 DNA reads as TGTGCCAGTAGTACTCGACAGGGGGCCTTCTCTGGGGCCAACGTCCTGACTTTC. Residues: CASSTRQGAFSGANVLTF. The rearrangement joins TRBV19 to TRBJ2-6, with 10 bases matching TRBD1. The CDR3 contains 18 residues. The ends lost 4 bases at V and 0 bases at J; junction bases unmatched: 6. Germline CDR1 reads LNHDA; CDR2 reads SQIVND (reference sequence).

The CDR3 DNA follows: TGCGCCAGCAGCTTGGTTAGCGGGGGGGCCTACAATGAGCAGTTCTTC. It codes for CASSLVSGGAYNEQFF. The gene calls are TRBV5-1 and TRBJ2-1, with 11 nucleotides matching TRBD2. This CDR3 comprises 16 residues. V was clipped by 0 bases and J by 2 bases; unmatched bases: 1. The germline V gene encodes CDR1 SGHRS and CDR2 YFSETQ.